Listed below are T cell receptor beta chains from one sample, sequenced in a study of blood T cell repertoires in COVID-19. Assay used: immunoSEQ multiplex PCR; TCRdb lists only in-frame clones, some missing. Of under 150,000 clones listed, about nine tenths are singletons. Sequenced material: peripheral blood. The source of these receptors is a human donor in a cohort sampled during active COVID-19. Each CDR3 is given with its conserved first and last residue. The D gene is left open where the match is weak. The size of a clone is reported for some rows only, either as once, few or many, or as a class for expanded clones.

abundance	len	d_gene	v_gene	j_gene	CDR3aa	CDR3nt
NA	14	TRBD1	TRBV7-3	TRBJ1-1	CASRQLPGQGKAFF	TGTGCCAGCAGACAACTGCCGGGACAGGGGAAAGCTTTCTTT
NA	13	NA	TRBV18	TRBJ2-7	CASSREAGYEQYF	TGTGCCAGCTCCAGGGAGGCAGGCTACGAGCAGTACTTC
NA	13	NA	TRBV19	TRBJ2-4	CASREGGGDIQYF	TGTGCCAGTAGGGAAGGGGGAGGGGACATTCAGTACTTC
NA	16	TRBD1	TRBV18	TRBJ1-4	CASSPPIQGANEKLFF	TGTGCCAGCTCACCACCGATCCAGGGGGCTAACGAAAAACTGTTTTTT
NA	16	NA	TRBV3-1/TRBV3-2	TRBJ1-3	CASSQLRRGRGNTIYF	TGTGCCAGCAGCCAACTTAGAAGGGGCCGAGGAAACACCATATATTTT
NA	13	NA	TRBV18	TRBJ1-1	CASSPYPATEAFF	TGTGCCAGCTCACCCTACCCTGCCACTGAAGCTTTCTTT
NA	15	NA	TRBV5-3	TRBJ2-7	CARSLGVHGGYEQYF	TGTGCCAGAAGCTTGGGTGTCCACGGCGGCTACGAGCAGTACTTC
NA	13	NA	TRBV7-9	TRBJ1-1	CASSSGGNTEAFF	TGTGCCAGCAGCTCGGGGGGGAACACTGAAGCTTTCTTT
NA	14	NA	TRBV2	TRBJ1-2	CASRTGASGYGYTF	TGTGCCAGCAGGACAGGAGCGAGCGGCTATGGCTACACCTTC
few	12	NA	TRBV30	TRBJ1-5	CAWSPQGPAQHF	TGTGCCTGGAGTCCACAGGGTCCGGCGCAGCATTTT
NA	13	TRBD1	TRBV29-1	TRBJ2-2	CSVGTGPTGELFF	TGCAGCGTCGGGACAGGGCCCACCGGGGAGCTGTTTTTT
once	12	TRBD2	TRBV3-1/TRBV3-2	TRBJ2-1	CASSHLLAEQFF	TGTGCCAGCAGCCACCTACTAGCGGAGCAGTTCTTC
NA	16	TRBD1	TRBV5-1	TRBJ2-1	CASSLEGAPFYNEQFF	TGCGCCAGCAGCTTAGAGGGGGCTCCTTTCTACAATGAGCAGTTCTTC
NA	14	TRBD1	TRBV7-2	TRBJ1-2	CASSYGQGAGGYTF	TGTGCCAGCAGCTACGGACAGGGGGCTGGTGGCTACACCTTC
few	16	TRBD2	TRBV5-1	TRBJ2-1	CASSSTLAGGDNEQFF	TGCGCCAGCAGCTCTACACTAGCGGGAGGAGACAATGAGCAGTTCTTC
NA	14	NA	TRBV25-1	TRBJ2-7	CASSERGSGYEQYF	TGTGCCAGCAGTGAAAGGGGTTCGGGTTACGAGCAGTACTTC
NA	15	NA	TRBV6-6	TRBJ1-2	CASSYGHSFVYGYTF	TGTGCCAGCAGTTACGGGCACAGCTTCGTCTATGGCTACACCTTC
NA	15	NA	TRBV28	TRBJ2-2	CASSSSSRVPGELFF	TGTGCCAGCAGTTCATCGAGTCGGGTTCCCGGGGAGCTGTTTTTT
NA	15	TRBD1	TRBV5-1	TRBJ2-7	CASSLPGQGLYEQYF	TGCGCCAGCAGCTTGCCGGGACAGGGGCTCTACGAGCAGTACTTC
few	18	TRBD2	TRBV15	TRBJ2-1	CATSTTGTSGRAWNEQFF	TGTGCCACCAGCACCACCGGGACTAGCGGGAGGGCCTGGAATGAGCAGTTCTTC
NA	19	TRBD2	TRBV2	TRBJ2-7	CASSYERGASIQAFYEQYF	TGTGCCAGCAGTTACGAGCGGGGGGCTTCTATCCAGGCCTTTTACGAGCAGTACTTC
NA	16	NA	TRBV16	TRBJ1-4	CASSQSPGGLGEKLFF	TGTGCCAGCAGCCAATCGCCGGGGGGGCTTGGTGAAAAACTGTTTTTT
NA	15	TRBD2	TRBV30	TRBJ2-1	CAWSGPSGSHNEQFF	TGTGCCTGGTCAGGTCCTAGCGGGAGCCACAATGAGCAGTTCTTC
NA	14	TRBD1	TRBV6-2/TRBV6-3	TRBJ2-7	CASSHGQGAGEQYF	TGTGCCAGCAGTCATGGACAGGGGGCAGGAGAGCAGTACTTC
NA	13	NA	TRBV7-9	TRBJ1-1	CASSLTENTEAFF	TGTGCCAGCAGCTTAACAGAGAACACTGAAGCTTTCTTT
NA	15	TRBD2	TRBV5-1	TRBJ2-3	CASSLSSGDTDTQYF	TGCGCCAGCAGCTTGAGTAGCGGGGACACAGATACGCAGTATTTT
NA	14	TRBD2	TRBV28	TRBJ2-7	CASSRGGVGYEQYF	TGTGCCAGCAGCCGGGGGGGTGTAGGCTACGAGCAGTACTTC
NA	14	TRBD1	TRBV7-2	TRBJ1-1	CASAEQGGSTEAFF	TGTGCCAGCGCCGAACAGGGGGGTAGCACTGAAGCTTTCTTT
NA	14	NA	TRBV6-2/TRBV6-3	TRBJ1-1	CASSYSGSQAEAFF	TGTGCCAGCAGTTACTCGGGTTCCCAGGCTGAAGCTTTCTTT
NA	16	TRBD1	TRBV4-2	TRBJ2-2	CASSLGQGANTGELFF	TGTGCCAGCAGCCTTGGACAGGGGGCGAACACCGGGGAGCTGTTTTTT
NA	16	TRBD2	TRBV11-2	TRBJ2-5	CASSWGSGGSGETQYF	TGTGCCAGCAGCTGGGGTAGCGGGGGGTCGGGGGAGACCCAGTACTTC
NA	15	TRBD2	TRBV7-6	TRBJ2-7	CASSKSAGVMYEQYF	TGTGCCAGCAGCAAATCGGCGGGGGTGATGTACGAGCAGTACTTC
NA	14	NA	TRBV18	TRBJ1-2	CASSPVDDSYGYTF	TGTGCCAGCTCACCGGTAGATGATTCCTATGGCTACACCTTC
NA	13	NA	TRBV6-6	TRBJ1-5	CASGWAGDQPQHF	TGTGCCAGCGGATGGGCCGGGGATCAGCCCCAGCATTTT
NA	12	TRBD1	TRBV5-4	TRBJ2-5	CASSQDRGPGYF	TGTGCCAGCAGCCAAGACAGGGGCCCGGGGTACTTC
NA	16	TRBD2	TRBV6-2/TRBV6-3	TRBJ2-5	CASSNTPPGGGETQYF	TGTGCCAGCAGTAACACCCCCCCGGGGGGTGGGGAGACCCAGTACTTC
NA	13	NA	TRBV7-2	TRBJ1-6	CASSYTDNSPLHF	TGTGCCAGCAGTTATACAGATAATTCACCCCTCCACTTT
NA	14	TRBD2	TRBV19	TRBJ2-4	CASSILGGLSIQYF	TGTGCCAGTAGTATTTTGGGAGGGTTAAGCATTCAGTACTTC
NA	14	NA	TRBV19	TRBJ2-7	CASSIADWTYEQYF	TGTGCCAGTAGTATAGCCGACTGGACCTACGAGCAGTACTTC
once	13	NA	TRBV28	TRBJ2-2	CASSLRRAGELFF	TGTGCCAGCAGTCTCCGCCGGGCCGGGGAGCTGTTTTTT
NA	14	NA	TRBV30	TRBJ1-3	CAWTPGGPGNTIYF	TGTGCCTGGACGCCGGGAGGACCTGGAAACACCATATATTTT
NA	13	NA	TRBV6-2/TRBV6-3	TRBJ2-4	CASSLSRGSIQYF	TGTGCCAGCAGTTTATCTCGGGGAAGCATTCAGTACTTC
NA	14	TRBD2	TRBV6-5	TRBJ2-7	CAGMRTSGRGEQYF	TGTGCCGGTATGAGGACTAGCGGGAGAGGAGAGCAGTACTTC
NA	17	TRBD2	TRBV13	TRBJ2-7	CASSSMTSGRAGYEQYF	TGTGCCAGCAGCTCCATGACTAGCGGGAGGGCCGGGTACGAGCAGTACTTC
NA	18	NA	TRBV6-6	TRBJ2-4	CASAGGTVYTLGKNIQYF	TGTGCCAGTGCAGGCGGGACAGTGTATACGTTAGGCAAAAACATTCAGTACTTC
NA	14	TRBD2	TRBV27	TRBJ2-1	CASSARGREDEQFF	TGTGCCAGCAGCGCCCGCGGGAGGGAAGATGAGCAGTTCTTC
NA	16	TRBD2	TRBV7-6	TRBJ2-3	CASSLGLGQGPDTQYF	TGTGCCAGCAGCCTAGGACTAGGCCAGGGCCCAGATACGCAGTATTTT